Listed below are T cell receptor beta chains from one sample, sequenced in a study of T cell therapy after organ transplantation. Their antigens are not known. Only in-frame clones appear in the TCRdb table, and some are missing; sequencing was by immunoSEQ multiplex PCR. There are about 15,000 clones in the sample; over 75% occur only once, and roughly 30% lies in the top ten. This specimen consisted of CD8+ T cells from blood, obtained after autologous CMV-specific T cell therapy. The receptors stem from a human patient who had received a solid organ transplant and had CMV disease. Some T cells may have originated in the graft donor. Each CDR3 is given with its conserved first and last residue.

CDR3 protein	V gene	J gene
CASSLFMGEQYF	TRBV6-6	TRBJ2-7
CASSQVGSVYEQYF	TRBV4-1	TRBJ2-7
CASSFRLAAYNEQFF	TRBV7-7	TRBJ2-1
CASDPGLNSADTQYF	TRBV19	TRBJ2-3
CASSLGQGSYNEQFF	TRBV6-4	TRBJ2-1
CASSLDGDQPQHF	TRBV27	TRBJ1-5
CASSYAGRSYEQYF	TRBV6-5	TRBJ2-7
CAWSGGGERNTEAFF	TRBV30	TRBJ1-1
CASSLTSGSYEQYF	TRBV27	TRBJ2-7
CASSFRGPAYEQYF	TRBV12-1	TRBJ2-7
CASSLGLAGFEGEQFF	TRBV5-6	TRBJ2-1
CASTGGAGQEDNEQFF	TRBV27	TRBJ2-1
CASSLRSGRYNEQFF	TRBV27	TRBJ2-1
CASSHETSGASEQYF	TRBV5-1	TRBJ2-7
CASSQDEAVRYF	TRBV4-1	TRBJ2-7
CAWSVQGVSYGYTF	TRBV30	TRBJ1-2
CASSETAFYGYTF	TRBV6-4	TRBJ1-2
CASSLYGREMNTEAFF	TRBV7-8	TRBJ1-1
CASSWGANTEAFF	TRBV6-5	TRBJ1-1
CASSRGNTEAFF	TRBV7-3	TRBJ1-1
CASSLSAGKTDTQYF	TRBV7-3	TRBJ2-3
CASSQVGGPGTGFTYEQYF	TRBV5-6	TRBJ2-7
CASSQDPRGTSGTGELFF	TRBV4-2	TRBJ2-2
CASNALGGWQYYGYTF	TRBV6-8	TRBJ1-2
CASSQGGFSRTYGYTF	TRBV4-3	TRBJ1-2
CATSSWGHNPYEQYF	TRBV15	TRBJ2-7